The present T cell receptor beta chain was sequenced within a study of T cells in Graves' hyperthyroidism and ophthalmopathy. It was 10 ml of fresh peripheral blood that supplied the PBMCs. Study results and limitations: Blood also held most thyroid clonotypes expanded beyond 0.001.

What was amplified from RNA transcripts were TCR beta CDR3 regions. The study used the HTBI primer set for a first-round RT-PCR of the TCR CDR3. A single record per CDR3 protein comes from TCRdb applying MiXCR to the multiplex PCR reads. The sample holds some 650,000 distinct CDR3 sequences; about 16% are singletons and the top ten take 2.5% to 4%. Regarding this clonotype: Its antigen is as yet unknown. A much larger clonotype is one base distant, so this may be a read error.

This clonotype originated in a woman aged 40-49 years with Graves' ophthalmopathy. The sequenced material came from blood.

CDR3 coding DNA: TGTGCCAGCGGCCGTCGGACAGGGTTAAACGAGCAGTACTTC. It translates to CASGRRTGLNEQYF. The V and J genes are TRBV2 and TRBJ2-7; 8 nucleotides align to TRBD1. Per germline, CDR1 SNHLY and CDR2 FYNNEI. CDR3 length: 14 amino acids. Unmatched junction bases numbered 11, after V lost 8 bases and J lost 5 bases.